Below are 5 T cell receptor beta chains sequenced from a single sample in a study of blood T cells in healthy people across ages. PCR was performed a second time for about 7 to 12 cycles using a sample-barcoded 5' primer and a J-beta primer mix. TCRdb reprocessed the 5' RACE reads via MiXCR and lists one record per CDR3 protein. This repertoire shows about 800,000 distinct CDR3 sequences, 58% found once; its top ten account for about 20%. Input material: blood. Receptors originate from a man aged 25 to 45 in good health.

The chain carries TRBV7-2 and TRBJ2-7; TRBD1 matches at 8 bases. CDR1 and CDR2 (germline): SGHTA, FQGNSA. Unmatched junction bases numbered 5, after V lost 1 base and J lost 6 bases. The CDR3 sequence is 14 residues long. DNA for the CDR3: TGTGCCAGCAGCTTAGGGACAGGGCCTCGCGAGCAGTACTTC. Its protein product is CASSLGTGPREQYF.

This clonotype has a handful of counts. This chain links TRBV20-1 with TRBJ2-7; D is perhaps TRBD1 (6 bases). In germline, CDR1 is DFQATT, CDR2 SNEGSKA (reference sequence). The CDR3 runs 12 residues. Between the trimmed V and J ends, which lost 3 bases and 2 bases, there was a span of 8 bases. In DNA, the CDR3 is TGCAGTGCTAGTACAGGGACCTACGAGCAGTACTTC. Its translation: CSASTGTYEQYF.

The sample holds a few counts of this clonotype. The chain is built from TRBV12-3 or TRBV12-4 and TRBJ2-7; a weak D match, TRBD2 (6 bases). CDR3 size: 15 residues. V was cut by 3 bases and J by 0 bases, with 12 bases left in between. CDR3 residues: CASSLEGTSSYEQYF. The CDR3 DNA follows: TGTGCCAGCAGTTTGGAGGGAACGAGCTCCTACGAGCAGTACTTC.

The chain has TRBV12-3 or TRBV12-4 and TRBJ1-5, with D uncertain. Between the trimmed V and J ends, which lost 3 bases and 4 bases, there was a span of 13 bases. The length of the CDR3 is 15 residues. CDR3 loop: CASSLVDRGNQPQHF. Here the CDR3 DNA reads TGTGCCAGCAGTTTGGTCGACCGGGGAAATCAGCCCCAGCATTTT.

The CDR3 sequence is CASSPLFAGSGQPQHF. The CDR3, as DNA: TGTGCCAGCAGTCCCCTTTTCGCCGGGTCAGGTCAGCCCCAGCATTTT. V is TRBV6-5 and J is TRBJ1-5; D remains unclear. V was cut by 5 bases and J by 6 bases, with 20 bases left in between. CDR3 length equals 16 residues. The germline V gene encodes CDR1 MNHEY and CDR2 SVGAGI.